This T cell receptor (beta chain) appears in the sequencing data of a study of T cell therapy after organ transplantation. Study-level background: Up to 6 doses were given at 2-week intervals. Long-term post-therapy blood was drawn 20 to 29 weeks after therapy ended. Whole-study findings and limits: Nonresponders had marked pretherapy clonal expansions and little post-therapy change.

Germline lookup yields CDR1 LGHNA and CDR2 YSLEER. This CDR3 is built from 17 residues. J was trimmed by 1 base and V by 0 bases; bases with no gene match: 4. Sequenced by immunoSEQ multiplex PCR; TCRdb stores in-frame clones only, minus some. The data contain 20,000 or so clones, roughly 84% of them singletons. Note on this clone: No antigen is known for it.

The time point denotes: 20-29 weeks after completion of therapy. The J gene is TRBJ2-3, the V gene TRBV4-3, with TRBD2 identical over 10 bases. Sequenced here: CD8+ T cells from blood, sampled after autologous CMV-specific T cell therapy. The receptor was derived from a human patient who had received a solid organ transplant and had CMV disease. These T cells may partly come from the graft donor. In DNA form, the CDR3 reads TGCGCCAGCAGCCAAGATCGAAGCGGGGGGGGCACAGATACGCAGTATTTT. Translated, it gives CASSQDRSGGGTDTQYF.